This T cell receptor beta chain was sequenced during a study of CD4 T cells in relation to SARS-CoV-2 and coronaviruses. Regarding the study as a whole: Crossreactive clones expanded significantly less to SARS-CoV-2 than monoreactive clones.

Sequencing used immunoSEQ multiplex PCR; TCRdb keeps in-frame clones, though not all of them. This repertoire shows roughly 41,000 clones, more than 65% found once; its top ten account for 4.5% to 5%. The CDR3 has 15 residues. V lost 5 bases and J lost 2; bases outside the gene matches: 7. Germline V lookup: CDR1 MNHNY, CDR2 SVGAGI (reference sequence). This clone was observed a handful of times. The target antigen is unknown. This rearrangement joins TRBV6-6 to TRBJ2-3; TRBD1 aligns across 7 bases. This receptor was taken from an adult with COVID-19. Sequenced: naive CD4+ T cells from PBMCs, cultured in vitro. Subset noted: naive CD4+ T cells isolated by negative enrichment. The CDR3 coding sequence is TGTGCCAGCAGTGACAGGGACACACACACAGATACGCAGTATTTT. Protein product: CASSDRDTHTDTQYF.